This TCR beta chain was captured by sequencing in a study of shared clonotypes between healthy human individuals. Profiling relied on immunoSEQ multiplex PCR, and the TCRdb table lists in-frame clones only, not all of them. The table lists around 480,000 clones, around 79% of them singletons. Study results and caveats: A small donor pool kept down the genetic and exposure-history diversity that was represented. The authors expected sequencing depth to affect clonotype sharing among donors.

In the case of this clone: Its antigen is not identified.

The CDR3 length is 20 residues. Germline assignment: CDR1 LNHDA and CDR2 SQIVND (reference sequence). V was trimmed by 6 bases and J by 5 bases, leaving 34 bases between them. Donors comprised only Caucasian adults living in Nashville, Tennessee. The gene calls are TRBV19 and TRBJ2-5; D may match TRBD1 or TRBD2 (5 bases each). The source of this sequence is a woman aged 40-49 years in good health. Some clones in this sample may be carry-over from other donors' samples. The sample consisted of PBMCs. CDR3 in amino acids: CASSTRPGSGSSGGDETQYF. The CDR3 DNA reads TGTGCCAGTAGCACCCGCCCGGGTTCAGGGAGTTCCGGAGGCGACGAGACCCAGTACTTC. The full variable domain, with the rest looked up from reference TRBV19 and TRBJ2-5, is DGGITQSPKYLFRKEGQNVTLSCEQNLNHDAMYWYRQDPGQGLRLIYYSQIVNDFQKGDIAEGYSVSREKKESFPLTVTSAQKNPTAFYLCASSTRPGSGSSGGDETQYFGPGTRLLVL.